This TCR beta chain is from a study of blood T cells in healthy people across ages. Across the study: Capture by template switching was about one barcoded beta molecule per two T cells.

As regards this clonotype: What it recognizes is unknown.

Alongside a J-beta primer mix, a sample-barcoded 5' primer served in a second PCR lasting about 7 to 12 cycles. Tags on each cDNA molecule came from a template-switch adaptor with 12 random nucleotides. TCRdb re-called the 5' RACE reads with MiXCR, one entry per CDR3 protein. Counted here are about 1.4 million distinct CDR3 sequences, 45% to 70% occurring once; the ten biggest clones make up over 5%. General study points: Using unsorted PBMCs precluded a conclusive naive versus antigen-experienced comparison.

The germline V gene encodes CDR1 SQVTM and CDR2 ANQGSEA. CDR3 size: 12 residues. V gene TRBV29-1 combines with J gene TRBJ1-2; D ambiguous. The sequence derives from a young man in good health. Sample: blood. The CDR3 nucleotides are TGCAGTTATGTGGGCATAAACTATGGCTACACCTTC. It translates to CSYVGINYGYTF.